The clone carrying this T cell receptor beta chain has more than one count but fewer than ten. In TCRdb, the 5' RACE reads were re-called with MiXCR into one record per CDR3 protein. The sample has about 170,000 distinct CDR3 sequences, under 15% seen once; the top ten hold roughly 3.3%. CDR1 and CDR2 from the germline V gene are MNHNY and SVGAGI (reference sequence). The junction had 9 bases not matched to a gene; V was cut back by 7 bases and J by 0 bases. This CDR3 region has 16 residues. This specimen comes from a study of T-cell memory formation after mild COVID-19. The sequenced sample consisted of PBMCs or a T cell subset sorted from them (not recorded which). The chain is built from TRBV6-6 and TRBJ1-1; 9 bases fit TRBD1. This TCR came from a man younger than 35 who had mild COVID-19 (a few samples of this study predate the infection). Cell type and time point are not known. CDR3 DNA: TGTGCCAGCATCAAGACAGGGGGGAACATGAACACTGAAGCTTTCTTT. The encoded protein is CASIKTGGNMNTEAFF.